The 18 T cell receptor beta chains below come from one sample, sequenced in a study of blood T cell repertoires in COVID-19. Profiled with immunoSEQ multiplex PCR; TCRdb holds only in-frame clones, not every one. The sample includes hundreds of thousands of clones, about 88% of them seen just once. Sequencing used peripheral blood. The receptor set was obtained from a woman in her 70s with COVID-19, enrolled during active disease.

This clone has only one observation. The CDR3 protein is CASSLVAGNTIYF. The CDR3 region has the DNA TGTGCCAGCAGCTTGGTAGCGGGAAACACCATATATTTT. The V gene is TRBV5-6, the J gene TRBJ1-3, with unresolved D. The CDR3 is 13 residues long. V lost 0 bases to trimming and J lost 4 bases, with 5 bases between them. Germline values: CDR1 SGHDT, CDR2 YYEEEE.

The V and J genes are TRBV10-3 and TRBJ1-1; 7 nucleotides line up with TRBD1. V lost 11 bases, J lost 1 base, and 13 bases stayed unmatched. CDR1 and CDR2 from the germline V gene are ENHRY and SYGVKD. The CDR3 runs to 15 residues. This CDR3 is CAVRQGGNPNTEAFF. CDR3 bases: TGTGCCGTTAGACAGGGTGGAAATCCGAACACTGAAGCTTTCTTT.

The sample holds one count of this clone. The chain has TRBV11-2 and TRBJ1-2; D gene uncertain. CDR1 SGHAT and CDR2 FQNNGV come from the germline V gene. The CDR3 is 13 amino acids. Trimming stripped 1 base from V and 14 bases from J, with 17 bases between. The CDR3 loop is CASSLVGAGVGTF. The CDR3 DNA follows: TGTGCCAGCAGCTTAGTTGGTGCCGGAGTTGGAACCTTC.

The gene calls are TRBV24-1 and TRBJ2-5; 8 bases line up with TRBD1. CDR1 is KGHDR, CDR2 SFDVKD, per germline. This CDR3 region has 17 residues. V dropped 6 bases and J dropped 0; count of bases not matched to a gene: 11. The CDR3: CATSPGRQGANQETQYF. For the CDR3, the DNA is TGTGCCACCAGTCCTGGTCGCCAGGGGGCGAACCAAGAGACCCAGTACTTC.

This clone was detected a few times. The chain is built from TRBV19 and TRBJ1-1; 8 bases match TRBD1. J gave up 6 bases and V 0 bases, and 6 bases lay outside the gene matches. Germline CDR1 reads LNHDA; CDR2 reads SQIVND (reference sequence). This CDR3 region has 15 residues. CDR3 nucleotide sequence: TGTGCCAGTAGTATAGAAGGGACAGGCGGGGCTGAAGCTTTCTTT. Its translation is CASSIEGTGGAEAFF. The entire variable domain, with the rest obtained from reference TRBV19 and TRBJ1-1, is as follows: DGGITQSPKYLFRKEGQNVTLSCEQNLNHDAMYWYRQDPGQGLRLIYYSQIVNDFQKGDIAEGYSVSREKKESFPLTVTSAQKNPTAFYLCASSIEGTGGAEAFFGQGTRLTVV.

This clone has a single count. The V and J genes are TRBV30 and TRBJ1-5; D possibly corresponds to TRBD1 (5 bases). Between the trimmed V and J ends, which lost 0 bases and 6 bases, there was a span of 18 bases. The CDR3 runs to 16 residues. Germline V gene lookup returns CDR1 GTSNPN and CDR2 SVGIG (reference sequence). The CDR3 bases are TGTGCCTGGAGTGTTCGCGGGGCTGACAGAGGTCAGCCCCAGCATTTT. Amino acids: CAWSVRGADRGQPQHF. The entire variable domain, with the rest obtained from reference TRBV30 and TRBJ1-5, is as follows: SQTIHQWPATLVQPVGSPLSLECTVEGTSNPNLYWYRQAAGRGLQLLFYSVGIGQISSEVPQNLSASRPQDRQFILSSKKLLLSDSGFYLCAWSVRGADRGQPQHFGDGTRLSIL.

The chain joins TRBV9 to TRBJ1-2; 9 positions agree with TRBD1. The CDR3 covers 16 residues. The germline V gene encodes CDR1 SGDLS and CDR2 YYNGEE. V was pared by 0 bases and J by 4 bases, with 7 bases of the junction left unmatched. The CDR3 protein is CASSVGGTGHVYGYTF. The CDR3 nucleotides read TGTGCCAGCAGCGTAGGCGGGACAGGGCACGTCTATGGCTACACCTTC.

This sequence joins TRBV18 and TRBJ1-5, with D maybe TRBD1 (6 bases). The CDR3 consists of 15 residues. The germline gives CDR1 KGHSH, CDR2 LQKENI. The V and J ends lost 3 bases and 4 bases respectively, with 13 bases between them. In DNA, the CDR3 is TGTGCCAGCTCACCGCCCGGGACACTTAATCAGCCCCAGCATTTT. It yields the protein CASSPPGTLNQPQHF.

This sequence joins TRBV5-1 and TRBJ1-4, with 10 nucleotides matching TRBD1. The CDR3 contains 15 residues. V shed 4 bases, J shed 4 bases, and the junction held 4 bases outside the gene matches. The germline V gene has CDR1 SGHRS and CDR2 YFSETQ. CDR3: CASSTDRGYNEKLFF. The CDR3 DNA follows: TGCGCCAGCAGCACGGACAGGGGGTATAATGAAAAACTGTTTTTT.

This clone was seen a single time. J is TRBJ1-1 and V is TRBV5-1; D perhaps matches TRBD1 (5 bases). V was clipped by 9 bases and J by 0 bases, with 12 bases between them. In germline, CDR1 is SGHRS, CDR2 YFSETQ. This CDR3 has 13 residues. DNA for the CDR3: TGCGCCACCAGACGGGACTTGAACACTGAAGCTTTCTTT. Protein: CATRRDLNTEAFF.

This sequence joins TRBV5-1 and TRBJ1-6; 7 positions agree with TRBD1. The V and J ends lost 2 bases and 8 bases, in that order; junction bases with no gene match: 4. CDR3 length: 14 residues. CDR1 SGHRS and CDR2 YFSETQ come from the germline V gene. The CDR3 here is CASSFRDRDSPLHF. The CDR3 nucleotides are TGCGCCAGCAGCTTCCGGGACAGAGATTCACCCCTCCACTTT.

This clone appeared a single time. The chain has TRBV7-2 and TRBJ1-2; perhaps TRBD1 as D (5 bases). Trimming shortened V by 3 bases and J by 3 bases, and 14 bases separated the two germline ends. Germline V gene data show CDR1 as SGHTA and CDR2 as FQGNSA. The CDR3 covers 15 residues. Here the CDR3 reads CASSLGGPIYYGYTF. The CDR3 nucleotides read TGTGCCAGCAGCTTGGGGGGACCTATTTACTATGGCTACACCTTC. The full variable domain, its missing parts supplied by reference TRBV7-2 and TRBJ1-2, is GAGVSQSPSNKVTEKGKDVELRCDPISGHTALYWYRQSLGQGLEFLIYFQGNSAPDKSGLPSDRFSAERTGGSVSTLTIQRTQQEDSAVYLCASSLGGPIYYGYTFGSGTRLTVV.

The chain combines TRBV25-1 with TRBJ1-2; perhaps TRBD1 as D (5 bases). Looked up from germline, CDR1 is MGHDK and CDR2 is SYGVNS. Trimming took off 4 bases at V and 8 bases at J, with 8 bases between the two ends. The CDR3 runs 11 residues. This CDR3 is CASSGGVGYTF. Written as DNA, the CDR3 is TGTGCCAGCAGTGGGGGGGTAGGCTACACCTTC.

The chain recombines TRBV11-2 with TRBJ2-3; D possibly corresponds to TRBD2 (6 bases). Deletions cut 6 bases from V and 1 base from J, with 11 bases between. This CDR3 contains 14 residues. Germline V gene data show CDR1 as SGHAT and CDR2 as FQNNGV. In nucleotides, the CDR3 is TGTGCCAGCAGACGGGGACTCCGCACAGATACGCAGTATTTT. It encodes CASRRGLRTDTQYF.

The CDR3 sequence is CASAPDRGHYGYTF. CDR3 DNA sequence: TGTGCTAGTGCCCCGGACAGGGGGCACTATGGCTACACCTTC. V gene TRBV12-5 combines with J gene TRBJ1-2; 11 bases match TRBD1. The germline V gene encodes CDR1 LGHNT and CDR2 FRNRAP. Trimming took 7 bases from V and 3 from J; bases not matched to a gene: 4. The CDR3 totals 14 residues.

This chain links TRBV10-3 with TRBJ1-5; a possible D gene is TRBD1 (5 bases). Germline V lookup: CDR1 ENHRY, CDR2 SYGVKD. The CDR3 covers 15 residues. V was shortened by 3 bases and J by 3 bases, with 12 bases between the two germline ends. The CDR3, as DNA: TGTGCCATCAGTGACGGGGGGACGAACAATCAGCCCCAGCATTTT. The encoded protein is CAISDGGTNNQPQHF.

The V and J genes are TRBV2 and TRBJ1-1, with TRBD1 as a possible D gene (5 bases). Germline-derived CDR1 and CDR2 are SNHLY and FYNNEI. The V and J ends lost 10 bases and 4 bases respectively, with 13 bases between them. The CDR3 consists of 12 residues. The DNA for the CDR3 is TGTGCCACCGACAGCGGGCGCACTGAAGCTTTCTTT. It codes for CATDSGRTEAFF.

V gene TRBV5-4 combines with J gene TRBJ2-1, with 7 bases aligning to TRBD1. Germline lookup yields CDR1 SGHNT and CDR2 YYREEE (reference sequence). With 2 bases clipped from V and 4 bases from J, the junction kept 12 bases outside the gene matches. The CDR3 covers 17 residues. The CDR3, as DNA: TGTGCCAGCAGCTTACCCCTCACGACAGGGCCTTACAATGAGCAGTTCTTC. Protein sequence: CASSLPLTTGPYNEQFF.